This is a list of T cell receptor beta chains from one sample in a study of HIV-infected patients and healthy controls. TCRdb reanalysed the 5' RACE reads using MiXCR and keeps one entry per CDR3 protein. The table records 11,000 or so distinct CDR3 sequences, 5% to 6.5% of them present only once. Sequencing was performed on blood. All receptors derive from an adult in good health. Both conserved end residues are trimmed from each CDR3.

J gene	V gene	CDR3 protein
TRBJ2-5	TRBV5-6	ASSLVSVAGHQETQY
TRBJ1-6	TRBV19	ASIDRVGDNSPLH
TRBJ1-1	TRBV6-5	ASSYSVTAEAF
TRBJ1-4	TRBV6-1	ASSTQGANEKLF
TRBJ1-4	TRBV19	ASSGVQGGGEKLF
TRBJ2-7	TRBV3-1	ASSQDRGWYEQY
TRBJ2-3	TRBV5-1	ASSLVTQESTDTQY
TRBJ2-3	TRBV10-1	ASSPGTSGTDTQY
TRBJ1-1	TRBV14	ASSPQDRLNTEAF
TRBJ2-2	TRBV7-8	ASSSAAGATNTGELF
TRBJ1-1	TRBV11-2	ASSFGPETEAF
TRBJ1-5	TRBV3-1	ASSRGGTGNQPQH
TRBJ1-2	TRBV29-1	SVEEGRGNGYT
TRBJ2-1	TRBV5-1	ASREAGGPYNEQF
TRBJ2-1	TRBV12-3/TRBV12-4	ASSSFSGGPYNEQF
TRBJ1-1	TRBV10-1	ASSAENRNTEAF
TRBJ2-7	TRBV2	ASSKDRGSYEQY
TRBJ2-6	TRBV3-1	ASSQDRAGANVLT
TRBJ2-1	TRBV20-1	SARDWTSHNEQF
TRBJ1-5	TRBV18	ASSPRTGSDQPQH
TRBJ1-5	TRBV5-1	ASSPGHGDQPQH
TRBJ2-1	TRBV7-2	ASSLTVRVYNEQF
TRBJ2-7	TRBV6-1	ATVKSYEQY
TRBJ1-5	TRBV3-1	ASSRSGVGDQPQH
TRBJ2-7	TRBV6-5	ASSRDFSSYEQY
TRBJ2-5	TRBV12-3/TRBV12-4	ASSLGLAGGPGETQY
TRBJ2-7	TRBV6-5	ASSYRQGRQY
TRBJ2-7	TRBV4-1	ASSQESLIAGLGEQY
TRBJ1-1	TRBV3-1	ASSQYGTGPEAF
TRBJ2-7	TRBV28	ASSWDGSYEQY
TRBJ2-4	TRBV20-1	SAAGGKNIQY
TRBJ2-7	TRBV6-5	ASSYSIQGDEQY
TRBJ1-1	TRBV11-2	ASTVPGPFPEAF
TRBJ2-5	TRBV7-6	ASSLGAGLTQTQY
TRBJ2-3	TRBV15	ATSRSQARLGTDTQY
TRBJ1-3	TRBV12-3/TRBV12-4	ASSYGNSGNTIY
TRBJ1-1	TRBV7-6	ASSPDGSEAF
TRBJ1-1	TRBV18	ASSHNRADTEAF
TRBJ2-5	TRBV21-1	ASSKAEGRGAKTQY
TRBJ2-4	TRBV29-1	SVELGRAKNIQY
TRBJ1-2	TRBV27	ASSFRASYGYT
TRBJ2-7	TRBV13	ASSPGTGVAYEQY
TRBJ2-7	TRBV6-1	ASYRGYEQY
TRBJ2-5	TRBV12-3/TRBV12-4	ASSPGQAPLQETQY
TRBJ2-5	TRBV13	ASSLGGGLGETQY
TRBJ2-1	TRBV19	ASSFANEQF
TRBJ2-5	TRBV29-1	SVARTSGGTETQY
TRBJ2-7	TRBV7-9	ASSLATHEQY
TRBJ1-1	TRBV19	ASRRPGRRNTEAF
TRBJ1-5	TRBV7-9	ASSTGVSSNQPQH
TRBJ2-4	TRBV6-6	ASSSGLQRGKNIQY
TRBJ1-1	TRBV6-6	AILGDRKFEAF
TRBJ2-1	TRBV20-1	SAVADSSYNEQF
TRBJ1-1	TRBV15	ATSRAQTGANTEAF
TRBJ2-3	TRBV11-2	ASSLGAGGRTDTQY
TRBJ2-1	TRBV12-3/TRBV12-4	ASRPGYHEQF
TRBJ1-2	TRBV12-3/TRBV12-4	ASSPRAGGYGYT
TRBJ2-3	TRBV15	ATSRGTGTQRTDTQY
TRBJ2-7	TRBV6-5	ASSPGQGVSYEQY
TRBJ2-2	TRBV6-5	ASRRSTGELF